A single sample gave rise to the 16 T cell receptor beta chains below, sequenced in a study of blood T cell repertoires in COVID-19. The data were produced by immunoSEQ multiplex PCR, yet TCRdb's version contains in-frame clones alone and is incomplete. The sample carries about 170,000 clones, 84% recorded once. Input material: peripheral blood. The receptors shown here come from a man aged 40-55 years who had recovered from COVID-19.

This clone was counted a single time. V gene TRBV4-2 combines with J gene TRBJ2-1; a possible D gene is TRBD1 (6 bases). V shed 4 bases and J shed 3 bases, with 10 bases lying between them. CDR1 LGHNA and CDR2 YNFKEQ come from the germline V gene. The CDR3 totals 14 residues. The CDR3 DNA is TGTGCCAGCAGCCCCCAGGACAGCTACAATGAGCAGTTCTTC. This gives the protein CASSPQDSYNEQFF.

With regard to this clone: Relative to the germline gene, one junction end is altered; a read error may explain this. The J gene is TRBJ2-7, the V gene TRBV6-1; D might be TRBD1 (5 bases). CDR1 and CDR2 from the germline V gene are MNHNS and SASEGT. There are 10 residues in the CDR3. DNA of the CDR3: TGTGCCAGCAGTGAACTTGACAGAAGATTC. This sequence encodes CASSELDRRF.

In its sample, this clone was seen once. The chain employs TRBV6-6 and TRBJ1-4; the match to TRBD1 covers 8 bases. Germline V gives CDR1 MNHNY, CDR2 SVGAGI (reference sequence). This CDR3 comprises 15 residues. With 0 bases clipped from V and 6 bases from J, the junction kept 3 bases outside the gene matches. The CDR3 protein is CASSYSDRAYEKLFF. CDR3 nucleotides: TGTGCCAGCAGTTACTCGGACAGGGCATATGAAAAACTGTTTTTT.

The V call is TRBV11-1, the J call TRBJ2-5; D is ambiguous. This CDR3 comprises 14 residues. CDR1 is SGHAT, CDR2 FQDESV, per germline (reference sequence). Trimming pared 2 bases from V and 1 base from J, leaving 8 bases between. CDR3 sequence reads: CASSLNSFQETQYF. CDR3 DNA: TGTGCCAGCAGCTTAAACAGTTTCCAAGAGACCCAGTACTTC. Variable domain in full (rest from reference TRBV11-1 and TRBJ2-5): EAEVAQSPRYKITEKSQAVAFWCDPISGHATLYWYRQILGQGPELLVQFQDESVVDDSQLPKDRFSAERLKGVDSTLKIQPAELGDSAMYLCASSLNSFQETQYFGPGTRLLVL.

The chain has TRBV19 and TRBJ2-2, with TRBD1 as a possible D gene (6 bases). The germline V and J ends were trimmed by 5 bases and 1 base, with 23 bases remaining between them. This CDR3 is 19 amino acids long. Per germline, CDR1 LNHDA and CDR2 SQIVND (reference sequence). CDR3 nucleotide sequence: TGTGCCAGTAGTGTCCGCCCACCCTGGACAGACCTGAACACCGGGGAGCTGTTTTTT. This sequence encodes CASSVRPPWTDLNTGELFF.

The chain carries TRBV6-4 and TRBJ2-1; 11 bases map to TRBD2. J lost 7 bases, V lost 6 bases, and 5 bases had no gene match. Germline CDR1 is MRHNA and CDR2 is SNTAGT. The CDR3 spans 14 residues. The CDR3 DNA reads as TGTGCCAGCAGCCTAGCGGGGGGATTAAATGAGCAGTTCTTC. Its protein is CASSLAGGLNEQFF.

The chain uses TRBV4-2 and TRBJ2-3; D remains unclear. Trimming took 1 base from V and 6 from J, leaving 11 bases between them. Germline-derived CDR1 and CDR2 are LGHNA and YNFKEQ. This CDR3 spans 14 amino acids. The CDR3 DNA reads as TGTGCCAGCAGCCAAGTTGGAGCCCTGGATACGCAGTATTTT. This encodes CASSQVGALDTQYF.

The rearrangement links TRBV30 to TRBJ1-1; no firm D call. Germline V CDR1 and CDR2: GTSNPN, SVGIG (reference sequence). The CDR3 covers 12 residues. In DNA form, the CDR3 reads TGTGCGACCGGAGAACCTAACACTGAAGCTTTCTTT. Translated: CATGEPNTEAFF.

This chain uses TRBV7-9 with TRBJ2-7; D gene ambiguous. Germline assignment: CDR1 SEHNR and CDR2 FQNEAQ (reference sequence). This CDR3 spans 12 amino acids. With 5 bases removed from V and 2 bases from J, the gap between germline ends came to 7 bases. CDR3 nucleotides: TGTGCCAGCAGCCAGACACCCTACGAGCAGTACTTC. Its translation: CASSQTPYEQYF. Full variable domain (outside the CDR3, taken from reference TRBV7-9 and TRBJ2-7): DTGVSQNPRHKITKRGQNVTFRCDPISEHNRLYWYRQTLGQGPEFLTYFQNEAQLEKSRLLSDRFSAERPKGSFSTLEIQRTEQGDSAMYLCASSQTPYEQYFGPGTRLTVT.

CDR3 coding DNA: TGTGCCAGCAGCGTGACAGGGGATCAGCCCCAGCATTTT. It codes for CASSVTGDQPQHF. The gene calls are TRBV6-5 and TRBJ1-5; 8 bases match TRBD1. From germline, CDR1 is MNHEY and CDR2 SVGAGI. V was pared by 6 bases and J by 5 bases, with 3 bases of the junction left unmatched. This CDR3 is built from 13 residues.

This chain uses TRBV7-8 with TRBJ1-2, with D perhaps TRBD1 (5 bases). Trimming cost V 5 bases and J 2 bases, with 9 bases left between them. The CDR3 is made up of 13 amino acids. Germline values: CDR1 SGHVS, CDR2 FQNEAQ. The DNA for the CDR3 is TGTGCCAGCAGCCTGGGACTGAACTATGGCTACACCTTC. It translates to CASSLGLNYGYTF.

The V call is TRBV28, the J call TRBJ1-4; 7 positions match TRBD1. The germline V gene encodes CDR1 MDHEN and CDR2 SYDVKM. V shed 3 bases, J shed 5 bases, and the junction held 3 bases outside the gene matches. This CDR3 comprises 14 residues. CDR3 nucleotide sequence: TGTGCCAGCAGTTTTCAGGGGGGAAATGAAAAACTGTTTTTT. Its translation: CASSFQGGNEKLFF.

This rearrangement joins TRBV2 to TRBJ2-7, with a weak D call TRBD2 (6 bases). V was cut by 0 bases and J by 5 bases, with 23 bases left in between. The CDR3 extends over 18 amino acids. Germline CDR1 reads SNHLY; CDR2 reads FYNNEI. CDR3 protein: CASSEAEGRGLGANEQYF. The CDR3 region has the DNA TGTGCCAGCAGTGAAGCGGAAGGGCGGGGTTTAGGAGCGAACGAGCAGTACTTC.

The chain carries TRBV6-2 or TRBV6-3 and TRBJ2-7, with D perhaps TRBD1 (6 bases). Germline assignment: CDR1 MNHEY and CDR2 SVGEGT. The CDR3 totals 12 residues. Trimming removed 5 bases at V and 5 bases at J, with 10 bases between. The CDR3 DNA reads TGTGCCAGCAGTACGCACAGGGACGAGCAGTACTTC. This gives the protein CASSTHRDEQYF.

The chain joins TRBV6-1 to TRBJ1-5; D is possibly TRBD1 (5 bases). The germline V gene encodes CDR1 MNHNS and CDR2 SASEGT. Trimming left V 2 bases short and J 4 bases short, with 9 bases between. This CDR3 is 14 amino acids long. The DNA for the CDR3 is TGTGCCAGCAGTGAATGGGCAGGGAATCAGCCCCAGCATTTT. As protein: CASSEWAGNQPQHF.

The V gene is TRBV30, the J gene TRBJ1-6; D is undetermined. This CDR3 is 16 amino acids long. Germline lookup yields CDR1 GTSNPN and CDR2 SVGIG (reference sequence). Trimming removed 5 bases from V and 8 bases from J, with 22 bases in between. The CDR3 sequence is CAWGSGLLPKDSPLHF. The CDR3 nucleotides are TGTGCCTGGGGCTCTGGACTACTCCCGAAAGATTCACCCCTCCACTTT.